This T cell receptor beta chain was sequenced for a study of graft-versus-host responses after intestinal transplantation. Study at large: The recipients all started with anti-thymocyte globulin induction and then took tacrolimus and steroids for 2 to 3 years.

Produced via immunoSEQ multiplex PCR; TCRdb's table is partial and in-frame only. The table includes roughly 100,000 clones, around 92% detected once. Note on this clone: Its antigen remains unidentified.

Broader study findings: Marrow from the recipient contained GvH clones, some of which had appeared first in ileum or blood.

Looked up from germline, CDR1 is SGHRS and CDR2 is YFSETQ. The CDR3 has 18 residues. J gave up 0 bases and V 4 bases, and 8 bases lay outside the gene matches. The sequence derives from a human donor who was the organ donor for an intestinal transplant. The sequencing here drew on unstimulated CD4+ T cells sorted from spleen or lymph node cells, taken before transplant. The chain carries TRBV5-1 and TRBJ2-5; 14 positions agree with TRBD2. CDR3 loop: CASSLGLAGGRYQETQYF. In DNA, the CDR3 is TGCGCCAGCAGCCTAGGACTAGCGGGGGGCAGGTACCAAGAGACCCAGTACTTC.